This T cell receptor (beta chain) was recorded in a study of cytomegalovirus exposure and HLA in healthy donors. Study details: Clustering assigned over 70% of the 350 to 450 genotyped donors to the Caucasian-associated ancestry cluster. Regarding the study as a whole: Rare sequences made up most TCRs, while some public TCRs were found in many donors. Reportedly, HLA-A and HLA-B alleles of most subjects were accurately predicted from TCR beta.

This PCR relied on a set of 60 Vbeta primers and 13 Jbeta primers. The protocol was immunoSEQ multiplex PCR, while the TCRdb copy is restricted to in-frame clones and leaves out a portion. This sample's clone table lists 100,000 to 150,000 clones. Notes on this clone: Its antigen is not known.

The CDR3 spans 13 residues. V was shortened by 1 base and J by 14 bases, with 17 bases between the two germline ends. Germline assignment: CDR1 SGHDT and CDR2 YYEEEE. The specimen sequenced was PBMCs. This chain connects TRBV5-6 to TRBJ2-3, with a tentative D call TRBD2 (6 bases). The source is a woman between 35 and 50 years old in good health and CMV-seronegative. The CDR3 sequence is CASSLTLARGGYF. The CDR3 DNA reads as TGTGCCAGCAGCTTGACCCTAGCGAGGGGAGGGTATTTT.